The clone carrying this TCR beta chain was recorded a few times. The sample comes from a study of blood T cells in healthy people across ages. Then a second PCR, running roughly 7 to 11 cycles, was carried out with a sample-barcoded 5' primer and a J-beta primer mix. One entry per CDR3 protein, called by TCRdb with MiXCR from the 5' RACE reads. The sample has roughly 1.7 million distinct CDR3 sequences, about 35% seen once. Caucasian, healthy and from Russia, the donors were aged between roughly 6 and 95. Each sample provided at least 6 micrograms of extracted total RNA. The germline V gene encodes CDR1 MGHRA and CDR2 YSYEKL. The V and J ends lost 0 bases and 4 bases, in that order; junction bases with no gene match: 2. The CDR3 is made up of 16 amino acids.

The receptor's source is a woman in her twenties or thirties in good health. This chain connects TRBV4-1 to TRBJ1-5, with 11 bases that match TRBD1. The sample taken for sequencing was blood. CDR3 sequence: CASSQDGTGGNQPQHF. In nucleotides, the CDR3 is TGCGCCAGCAGCCAAGACGGGACAGGGGGTAATCAGCCCCAGCATTTT.